This is a list of T cell receptor beta chains from one sample in a study of blood T cell repertoires in COVID-19. The assay was immunoSEQ multiplex PCR, and TCRdb's table has in-frame clones only and misses some. The data show 70,000 to 85,000 clones, with roughly four fifths seen just once and more than 9% held by the top ten. Sequences were obtained from peripheral blood. The source of these receptors is a man in his 60s with acute or convalescent COVID-19. Each CDR3 is given with its conserved first and last residue. The D gene is left open where the match is weak. The size of a clone is reported for some rows only, either as once, few or many, or as a class for expanded clones.

J,D,V,size,DNA,CDR3
TRBJ2-7,TRBD1,TRBV6-5,-,TGTGCCAGCAGTTCTCGGGACAGGGTAGGATCCTACGAGCAGTACTTC,CASSSRDRVGSYEQYF
TRBJ1-2,-,TRBV5-6,-,TGTGCCAGCGAAGAGAACGGGGTGAGCTATGGCTACACCTTC,CASEENGVSYGYTF
TRBJ1-5,-,TRBV2,-,TGTGCCAGCAGCCGTGAACAGGGCGATCAGCCCCAGCATTTT,CASSREQGDQPQHF
TRBJ2-7,TRBD1,TRBV11-3,-,TGTGCCAGCAGCTTATATAGGGGGCAGGATGTCGAGCAGTACTTC,CASSLYRGQDVEQYF
TRBJ2-2,TRBD2,TRBV7-2,-,TGTGCCAGCGGCCGGGACTATCAAGCCGGGGAGCTGTTTTTT,CASGRDYQAGELFF
TRBJ2-5,-,TRBV12-3/TRBV12-4,-,TGTGCCAGCAGTTCTCGTCGGGAGACCCAGTACTTC,CASSSRRETQYF
TRBJ1-4,TRBD1,TRBV27,-,TGTGCCAGCAAGGCAAACAGGGGGCCTGAAAAACTGTTTTTT,CASKANRGPEKLFF
TRBJ2-1,-,TRBV7-3,-,TGTGCCAGCAGCCCAGGGGGGCATGAGCAGTTCTTC,CASSPGGHEQFF
TRBJ2-3,TRBD2,TRBV5-8,-,TGTGCCAGCAGCTTCCCGGGACTAGCAGATACGCAGTATTTT,CASSFPGLADTQYF
TRBJ2-5,TRBD2,TRBV7-2,-,TGTGCCAGCAGCTTAGAAGGGACTAGCGGGATCCAAGGGACCCAGTACTTC,CASSLEGTSGIQGTQYF
TRBJ1-5,TRBD1,TRBV7-2,-,TGTGCCAGCAGCTTTTCACAGGGGGTGGATCAGCCCCAGCATTTT,CASSFSQGVDQPQHF
TRBJ2-6,-,TRBV18,-,TGTGCCAGCTCAGCAACTAGTCCTGGGGCCAACGTCCTGACTTTC,CASSATSPGANVLTF
TRBJ1-1,-,TRBV7-2,-,TGTGCCAGCAGCTTAGGGGGAAGGATGGGGGCCCCTGAAGCTTTCTTT,CASSLGGRMGAPEAFF
TRBJ1-6,-,TRBV7-9,-,TGTGCCAGCAGCTTAACAGGTTTTAATTCACCCCTCCACTTT,CASSLTGFNSPLHF
TRBJ2-1,-,TRBV2,-,TGTGCCAGCAGTGGAGGAATAAACTCCTACAATGAGCAGTTCTTC,CASSGGINSYNEQFF
TRBJ2-1,TRBD2,TRBV28,-,TGTGCCAGCAGTTCGGGGAGAGGAGCGGGAGGTTATAACAATGAGCAGTTCTTC,CASSSGRGAGGYNNEQFF
TRBJ2-1,TRBD2,TRBV28,-,TGTGCCAGCAGTCGAACTAGCGGGAGTTCCTACAATGAGCAGTTCTTC,CASSRTSGSSYNEQFF
TRBJ1-3,-,TRBV2,-,TGTGCCAGCACCCGAACCACGGGACTTGGAAACACCATATATTTT,CASTRTTGLGNTIYF
TRBJ1-2,-,TRBV28,-,TGTGCCAGCAGTTATATGGGCAGCAGTAACTATGGCTACACCTTC,CASSYMGSSNYGYTF
TRBJ1-2,-,TRBV28,few,TGTGCCAGCCAGGAAGCACCAACTAACTATGGCTACACCTTC,CASQEAPTNYGYTF
TRBJ2-1,TRBD2,TRBV5-1,-,TGCGCCAGCAGCCCGATACTGGCGGGAGTAAATGAGCAGTTCTTC,CASSPILAGVNEQFF